Described below is a single T cell receptor beta chain sequence and its context. Its antigen is currently unknown. Germline-derived CDR1 and CDR2 are SGHDN and FVKESK. Trimming removed 4 bases from V and 2 bases from J, with 15 bases in between. CDR3 length equals 15 residues. These data come from a study of T cell responses to AZD1222 COVID-19 vaccine. Study information: Some second doses came at about 4 weeks and others at about 12 weeks; these were pooled. Findings of the study overall: Donors, mostly white British, included more females; clonal diversity was possibly underestimated. Spike-specific TCR repertoires showed rising breadth and depth after two AZD1222 doses. Regions 160-218 and 743-854 dominated among vaccine-associated CD4 TCRs spanning spike.

Assay used: immunoSEQ multiplex PCR; TCRdb lists only in-frame clones, some missing. The data hold about 130,000 clones, with approximately 85% observed a single time. The chain joins TRBV14 to TRBJ2-7; no reliable D call. Sequences were derived from peripheral blood, sampled on day 0 of AZD1222 vaccination. The source of this sequence is an adult in good health. The CDR3: CASSPTPVGAYEQYF. The DNA of the CDR3 is TGTGCCAGCAGCCCCACCCCGGTGGGTGCCTACGAGCAGTACTTC.